This T cell receptor beta chain is from a study of blood T cell repertoires in COVID-19. As for the study in general: Italy, Spain and the United States were the sources of the convalescent and acute COVID-19 samples. T cells, B-cell-depleted T cells, or PBMCs supplied cDNA or gDNA.

Original processing methods: Researchers report that nucleated cell counts were estimated from reference gene primer amplification. Sequenced by immunoSEQ multiplex PCR; TCRdb stores in-frame clones only, minus some. V, J and clone size were drawn from that table, and D and trimming were deduced from the DNA. The sample yields approximately 310,000 clones, around 87% seen once. The CDR3 contains 14 residues. V shed 2 bases, J shed 11 bases, and the junction held 9 bases outside the gene matches. CDR1 and CDR2 (germline): MNHEY, SVGEGT. J is TRBJ1-5 and V is TRBV6-2 or TRBV6-3; 7 bases align to TRBD1. The material sequenced was peripheral blood. This receptor was obtained from a woman aged 45-60 years who had recovered from COVID-19. In nucleotides, the CDR3 is TGTGCCAGCAGTTACGGGACAGCCCTACCGTCCCAGCATTTT. This gives the protein CASSYGTALPSQHF.